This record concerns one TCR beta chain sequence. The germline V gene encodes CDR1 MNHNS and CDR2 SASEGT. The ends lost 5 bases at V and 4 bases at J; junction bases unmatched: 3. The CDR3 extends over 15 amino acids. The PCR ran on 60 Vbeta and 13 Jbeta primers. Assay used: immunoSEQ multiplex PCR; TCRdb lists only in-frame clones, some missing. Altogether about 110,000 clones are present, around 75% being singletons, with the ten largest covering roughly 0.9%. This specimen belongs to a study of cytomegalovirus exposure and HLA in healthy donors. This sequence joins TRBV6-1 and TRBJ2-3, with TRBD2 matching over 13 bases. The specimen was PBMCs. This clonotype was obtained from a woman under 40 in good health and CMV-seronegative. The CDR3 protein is CASSTSGGAADTQYF. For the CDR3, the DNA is TGTGCCAGCAGTACTAGCGGGGGGGCCGCAGATACGCAGTATTTT.